What follows is one T cell receptor (beta chain) and its context. Antigen: not known. The table came from immunoSEQ multiplex PCR; TCRdb's copy has only in-frame clones and leaves some out. The sample lists about 59,000 clones, around 80% occurring once. This entry is derived from a study of T cell responses to AZD1222 COVID-19 vaccine. Study findings and constraints: At study baseline, merely roughly 6 AZD1222 recipients were seropositive. Clonal diversity was possibly underestimated, and the donors were mostly white British, with more females. No day 14 peak samples; only post-peak repertoires were characterized.

Sequenced here: peripheral blood, sampled on day 0 of AZD1222 vaccination. The receptor was derived from an adult in good health.

The CDR3 region has the DNA TGTGCCAGCAGTTCCGGGACAACCGAGCAGTACTTC. It encodes CASSSGTTEQYF. V gene TRBV6-2 or TRBV6-3 combines with J gene TRBJ2-7, with D possibly being TRBD1 (6 bases). V shed 4 bases and J shed 6 bases, with 10 bases lying between them. Per germline, CDR1 MNHEY and CDR2 SVGEGT. This CDR3 contains 12 residues.